These 32 T cell receptor beta chains came from one sample sequenced in a study of ipilimumab plus nivolumab after autologous stem cell transplantation. Sequenced by immunoSEQ multiplex PCR; TCRdb stores in-frame clones only, minus some. The repertoire holds about 19,000 clones, with around 82% as singletons. The sequencing here drew on PBMCs, taken in a trial of ipilimumab plus nivolumab as post-transplant consolidation. Receptors were obtained from a male donor with diffuse large B-cell lymphoma.

This chain connects TRBV19 to TRBJ1-3; 8 nucleotides match TRBD1. Germline V CDR1 and CDR2: LNHDA, SQIVND (reference sequence). V lost 6 bases to trimming and J lost 3 bases; unmatched junction nucleotides: 10. The length of the CDR3 is 16 residues. CDR3 nucleotides: TGTGCCAGTAGAGCCTCGGACAGGGTGGATGGAAACACCATATATTTT. Encoded protein: CASRASDRVDGNTIYF. Together with reference TRBV19 and TRBJ1-3, the CDR3 gives the full variable domain: DGGITQSPKYLFRKEGQNVTLSCEQNLNHDAMYWYRQDPGQGLRLIYYSQIVNDFQKGDIAEGYSVSREKKESFPLTVTSAQKNPTAFYLCASRASDRVDGNTIYFGEGSWLTVV.

The chain combines TRBV7-2 with TRBJ2-3; 12 positions match TRBD2. This CDR3 spans 17 amino acids. V lost 5 bases to trimming and J lost 0 bases; unmatched junction nucleotides: 6. CDR1 is SGHTA, CDR2 FQGNSA, per germline. The CDR3 region has the DNA TGTGCCAGCAGCATTCCTAGCGGGGGGGCGAGCACAGATACGCAGTATTTT. Residues: CASSIPSGGASTDTQYF.

CDR3 nucleotide sequence: TGTGCCAGCAGTAAACGGACTAGCGGGGGATTCACAGATACGCAGTATTTT. Amino acid sequence: CASSKRTSGGFTDTQYF. The chain is built from TRBV25-1 and TRBJ2-3; 13 nucleotides align to TRBD2. The V and J ends lost 5 bases and 2 bases, in that order; junction bases with no gene match: 7. The V gene's germline CDR1 is MGHDK and CDR2 SYGVNS. The CDR3 spans 17 residues.

This clone was seen a handful of times. The chain employs TRBV7-6 and TRBJ2-7; perhaps TRBD2 as D (6 bases). Germline values: CDR1 SGHVS, CDR2 FNYEAQ. The CDR3 sequence is 16 residues long. The V gene lost 3 bases and the J gene lost 10 bases, with 25 bases spanning the gap. The CDR3 DNA follows: TGTGCCAGCAGCTTGGAGGAGGGCGCCGGTACGAAAACCCAGTACTTC. This sequence encodes CASSLEEGAGTKTQYF.

The chain links TRBV7-8 to TRBJ2-5, with TRBD2 as a possible D gene (6 bases). There are 14 residues in the CDR3. With 5 bases removed from V and 4 bases from J, the gap between germline ends came to 14 bases. Germline V gene sequence: CDR1 SGHVS, CDR2 FQNEAQ. The CDR3 reads CASSPPRGAETQYF. CDR3 nucleotide sequence: TGTGCCAGCAGCCCCCCCCGCGGGGCAGAGACCCAGTACTTC.

The rearrangement joins TRBV6-1 to TRBJ1-6, with D possibly being TRBD1 (5 bases). CDR1 is MNHNS, CDR2 SASEGT, per germline. The CDR3 sequence is 15 residues long. V lost 1 base and J lost 8, with 12 bases in between. The CDR3 DNA reads TGTGCCAGCAGTGAAGTGTTCGGGGCTTATTCACCCCTCCACTTT. Its translation is CASSEVFGAYSPLHF.

J is TRBJ2-5 and V is TRBV18; D tentatively reads TRBD1 or TRBD2 (6 bases each). V was cut by 2 bases and J by 4 bases, with 8 bases left in between. Germline V gives CDR1 KGHSH, CDR2 LQKENI. The CDR3 runs 13 residues. The CDR3 sequence: CASSPEGGETQYF. The CDR3 DNA follows: TGTGCCAGCTCACCAGAGGGGGGAGAGACCCAGTACTTC.

In this sample, this clone is medium-sized. J is TRBJ2-1 and V is TRBV19; a possible D gene is TRBD2 (6 bases). Per germline, CDR1 LNHDA and CDR2 SQIVND (reference sequence). Trimming removed 1 base at V and 4 bases at J, with 11 bases between. The CDR3 consists of 15 residues. The CDR3 sequence is CASSIGGGGYNEQFF. The CDR3 DNA follows: TGTGCCAGTAGTATAGGGGGAGGCGGGTACAATGAGCAGTTCTTC. Full variable domain (missing parts from reference TRBV19 and TRBJ2-1): DGGITQSPKYLFRKEGQNVTLSCEQNLNHDAMYWYRQDPGQGLRLIYYSQIVNDFQKGDIAEGYSVSREKKESFPLTVTSAQKNPTAFYLCASSIGGGGYNEQFFGPGTRLTVL.

Written as DNA, the CDR3 is TGCAGCGTTGGGGCTGACAGGGCCTCCTACGAGCAGTACTTC. Translated, it gives CSVGADRASYEQYF. The chain joins TRBV29-1 to TRBJ2-7, with 7 bases lining up with TRBD1. CDR3 length: 14 amino acids. Germline CDR1 SQVTM, CDR2 ANQGSEA. V shed 4 bases and J 0 bases; nucleotides not matched to a gene: 6.

This clone counts as medium-sized. The chain has TRBV2 and TRBJ1-2; no firm D call. V was clipped by 2 bases and J by 5 bases, with 12 bases between them. Looked up from germline, CDR1 is SNHLY and CDR2 is FYNNEI. CDR3 length equals 14 residues. CDR3 in DNA: TGTGCCAGCAGTGAATCCGCTACTCGATATGGCTACACCTTC. Its translation is CASSESATRYGYTF.

This sequence joins TRBV7-2 and TRBJ2-1; 7 positions agree with TRBD1. With 5 bases clipped from V and 9 bases from J, the junction kept 16 bases outside the gene matches. Germline CDR1 SGHTA, CDR2 FQGNSA. The CDR3 is 16 residues long. This CDR3 reads CASSLRQGSLGGEQFF. For the CDR3, the DNA is TGTGCCAGCAGCCTACGACAGGGTTCTTTGGGTGGTGAGCAGTTCTTC. Using reference TRBV7-2 and TRBJ2-1 for the parts outside the CDR3, the full variable domain is GAGVSQSPSNKVTEKGKDVELRCDPISGHTALYWYRQSLGQGLEFLIYFQGNSAPDKSGLPSDRFSAERTGGSVSTLTIQRTQQEDSAVYLCASSLRQGSLGGEQFFGPGTRLTVL.

The rearrangement joins TRBV18 to TRBJ1-1; the match to TRBD1 covers 10 bases. CDR3 length equals 16 residues. V trimming: 6 bases; J trimming: 5 bases; junction bases outside the gene matches: 12. Germline V gene data show CDR1 as KGHSH and CDR2 as LQKENI. The CDR3 protein is CASSSDRGVVKTEAFF. CDR3 coding DNA: TGTGCCAGCTCGTCGGACAGGGGGGTTGTAAAGACTGAAGCTTTCTTT.

In nucleotides, the CDR3 is TGTGCCAGCAACCCGGGACATTGTAGCTCCTACGAGCAGTACTTC. Residues: CASNPGHCSSYEQYF. The rearrangement uses TRBV7-3 and TRBJ2-5, with D possibly being TRBD1 (6 bases). TRBJ2-7 matches the DNA end more closely, so the J call is doubtful. CDR3 length: 15 residues. Germline V CDR1 and CDR2: SGHTA, FQGTGA.

The chain uses TRBV5-1 and TRBJ1-3; D ambiguous. Trimming took 0 bases from V and 0 from J, leaving 10 bases between them. The CDR3 runs to 16 residues. Looked up from germline, CDR1 is SGHRS and CDR2 is YFSETQ. CDR3 residues: CASSLEPELSGNTIYF. CDR3 sequence (DNA): TGCGCCAGCAGCTTGGAACCAGAGCTCTCTGGAAACACCATATATTTT.

This clone was observed a handful of times. The V gene is TRBV6-6, the J gene TRBJ2-5; D may correspond to TRBD1 or TRBD2 (6 bases each). CDR3 size: 15 residues. Trimming took off 0 bases at V and 5 bases at J, with 13 bases between the two ends. The V gene's germline CDR1 is MNHNY and CDR2 SVGAGI (reference sequence). CDR3 nucleotide sequence: TGTGCCAGCAGTTACTCGAGAGGGGGGCGGGAGACCCAGTACTTC. Amino acid sequence: CASSYSRGGRETQYF.

This clone was seen more than once but under ten times. The chain links TRBV6-1 to TRBJ1-1, with a tentative D call TRBD1 (5 bases). The CDR3 spans 14 residues. V was pared by 7 bases and J by 4 bases, with 16 bases between. The V gene's germline CDR1 is MNHNS and CDR2 SASEGT. In DNA form, the CDR3 reads TGTGCCAGCATGGTGGGGGGGTTCTCCACTGAAGCTTTCTTT. Its translation is CASMVGGFSTEAFF.

V and J are TRBV2 and TRBJ2-2; 8 bases are shared with TRBD2. The CDR3 covers 15 residues. Germline V lookup: CDR1 SNHLY, CDR2 FYNNEI. V gave up 0 bases and J gave up 6 bases; unmatched junction bases: 3. The CDR3 reads CASSEAERGPGELFF. CDR3 nucleotides: TGTGCCAGCAGTGAAGCTGAGCGGGGGCCCGGGGAGCTGTTTTTT.

This chain links TRBV5-5 with TRBJ1-2; no definite D call. The germline CDR1 and CDR2 sequences are SGHKS and YYEKEE (reference sequence). V lost 1 base and J 5 bases, leaving 9 bases between the germline ends. CDR3 length: 13 residues. The CDR3 nucleotides read TGTGCCAGCAGCTTGCGGGCAGAGTATGGCTACACCTTC. This gives the protein CASSLRAEYGYTF. The full variable domain, completed using reference TRBV5-5 and TRBJ1-2, is DAGVTQSPTHLIKTRGQQVTLRCSPISGHKSVSWYQQVLGQGPQFIFQYYEKEERGRGNFPDRFSARQFPNYSSELNVNALLLGDSALYLCASSLRAEYGYTFGSGTRLTVV.

J is TRBJ2-3 and V is TRBV29-1, with a tentative D call TRBD1 (5 bases). Trimming cost V 7 bases and J 4 bases, with 15 bases left between them. CDR1 is SQVTM and CDR2 is ANQGSEA in the germline V gene. The CDR3 has 13 residues. CDR3 loop: CSAQSPGSDTQYF. DNA for the CDR3: TGCAGCGCCCAGTCCCCAGGGTCAGATACGCAGTATTTT.

This chain joins TRBV6-5 and TRBJ1-4; a weak D match, TRBD1 (6 bases). V shed 0 bases and J shed 7 bases, with 12 bases lying between them. This CDR3 is 15 amino acids long. Germline values: CDR1 MNHEY, CDR2 SVGAGI. The CDR3 loop reads CASSYSAGGGEKLFF. DNA of the CDR3: TGTGCCAGCAGTTACTCAGCGGGGGGCGGTGAAAAACTGTTTTTT.

This clone was seen just once. The chain couples TRBV19 to TRBJ1-1, with 8 bases aligning to TRBD1. V gave up 7 bases and J gave up 10 bases; unmatched junction bases: 11. Germline V lookup: CDR1 LNHDA, CDR2 SQIVND (reference sequence). The CDR3 has 13 amino acids. CDR3 in amino acids: CASNPDRAIGAFF. The CDR3 nucleotides read TGTGCCAGTAACCCGGACAGGGCTATAGGAGCTTTCTTT.

The genes are TRBV5-8 and TRBJ2-2; tentatively, D is TRBD1 (5 bases). Trimming shortened V by 4 bases and J by 1 base, and 8 bases separated the two germline ends. CDR1 and CDR2 (germline): SGHTS, YDEGEE. CDR3 length: 14 amino acids. Written as DNA, the CDR3 is TGTGCCAGCAGCGTCCAGGGGAACACCGGGGAGCTGTTTTTT. It specifies CASSVQGNTGELFF.

This chain connects TRBV5-6 to TRBJ2-1; 8 bases are shared with TRBD2. This CDR3 has 19 residues. With 3 bases clipped from V and 0 bases from J, the junction kept 14 bases outside the gene matches. Looked up from germline, CDR1 is SGHDT and CDR2 is YYEEEE. The CDR3 nucleotides are TGTGCCAGCAGCTCTTTAAAGCGGGGGCGTCTTAGCTCCTACAATGAGCAGTTCTTC. This gives the protein CASSSLKRGRLSSYNEQFF.

This clone was counted once. The same CDR3 is also encoded by other DNA sequences in this sample. The V and J genes are TRBV6-1 and TRBJ2-7; D not certain. The CDR3 covers 13 residues. Germline CDR1 reads MNHNS; CDR2 reads SASEGT. The V gene lost 2 bases and the J gene lost 4 bases, with 9 bases spanning the gap. The CDR3 loop is CASSEWADYEQYF. DNA for the CDR3: TGTGCCAGCAGTGAATGGGCCGATTACGAGCAGTACTTC.

DNA for the CDR3: TGTGCCAGCAGTTACTCGAACGCGGACAGGGAAGAGACCCAGTACTTC. Protein product: CASSYSNADREETQYF. The gene calls are TRBV6-5 and TRBJ2-5; TRBD1 matches 8 bases. The V gene end was trimmed by 0 bases and the J gene end by 3 bases; junction bases not matched to a gene: 6. The CDR3 is made up of 16 amino acids. CDR1 is MNHEY, CDR2 SVGAGI, per germline.

The J gene is TRBJ2-2, the V gene TRBV14, with D perhaps matching TRBD1 (6 bases). The CDR3 covers 18 residues. The germline V and J ends were trimmed by 4 bases and 2 bases, with 20 bases remaining between them. Germline V lookup: CDR1 SGHDN, CDR2 FVKESK. This chain's CDR3 is CASSLTGLNLFNTGELFF. The CDR3 bases are TGTGCCAGCAGCCTTACAGGGCTCAACCTCTTTAACACCGGGGAGCTGTTTTTT.

V is TRBV2 and J is TRBJ1-2; no reliable D call. The germline CDR1 and CDR2 sequences are SNHLY and FYNNEI. Trimming took 2 bases from V and 8 from J, leaving 15 bases between them. The CDR3 covers 14 residues. CDR3 coding DNA: TGTGCCAGCAGTGAATTCCGGGCCCCTGAAGGCTACACCTTC. Its translation is CASSEFRAPEGYTF.

The chain recombines TRBV2 with TRBJ1-5, with 9 bases lining up with TRBD1. The CDR3 length is 14 residues. Germline-derived CDR1 and CDR2 are SNHLY and FYNNEI. V gave up 4 bases and J gave up 4 bases; unmatched junction bases: 2. CDR3: CASSVDRGNQPQHF. As DNA, the CDR3 is TGTGCCAGCAGTGTTGACAGGGGGAATCAGCCCCAGCATTTT.

The V gene is TRBV7-9, the J gene TRBJ2-3, with TRBD2 matching 7 bases. Germline CDR1 and CDR2: SEHNR and FQNEAQ (reference sequence). This CDR3 region has 14 residues. J gave up 3 bases and V 8 bases, and 8 bases lay outside the gene matches. The CDR3 loop reads CASGGGFETDTQYF. DNA for the CDR3: TGTGCCAGCGGGGGGGGTTTCGAAACAGATACGCAGTATTTT.

This clone was counted a few times. The V and J genes are TRBV2 and TRBJ2-3, with D perhaps TRBD2 (5 bases). The CDR3 spans 12 residues. Trimming took 6 bases from V and 5 from J, leaving 9 bases between them. Germline loops: CDR1 SNHLY, CDR2 FYNNEI. The CDR3 sequence: CASRPRGDTQYF. The CDR3 nucleotides are TGTGCCAGCAGGCCACGGGGAGATACGCAGTATTTT.

The rearrangement uses TRBV5-6 and TRBJ2-3; D might be TRBD2 (6 bases). Per germline, CDR1 SGHDT and CDR2 YYEEEE. This CDR3 spans 16 amino acids. Trimming shortened V by 2 bases and J by 6 bases, and 19 bases separated the two germline ends. CDR3 nucleotide sequence: TGTGCCAGCAGCTTAGGTACAGCCAGACTAGGGGATACGCAGTATTTT. Encoded protein: CASSLGTARLGDTQYF.

The chain has TRBV7-6 and TRBJ2-3; 7 bases are shared with TRBD2. Germline CDR1 reads SGHVS; CDR2 reads FNYEAQ. The CDR3 is 14 residues long. Trimming cost V 4 bases and J 6 bases; bases outside gene matches: 7. The CDR3 DNA sequence: TGTGCCAGCAGCTGGGGGGGTGGGTCTGATACGCAGTATTTT. It specifies CASSWGGGSDTQYF.